Here is one TCR beta chain with its context. Its antigen has not been determined. No base quality values were provided; no much bigger clone lies one nucleotide off. Trimming at the junction amounts to 3 bases on V and 2 bases on J, and the germline ends lie 13 bases apart. Taken from the germline V gene, the CDR1 and CDR2 loops are KGHSH and LQKENI. The CDR3 starts with the cysteine, ends with the phenylalanine, and has 16 residues. The read is trimmed to its CDR3 DNA, 48 bases read in frame from base 1. Participants in the prospective study were enrolled through a virtual design, were aged roughly 18 to 90 years, and lived in roughly 24 United States geographic areas. In the prospective study, cohorts were assigned on the basis of participant-reported clinical history obtained from a screening survey and a study questionnaire. Recovered participants in ImmuneRACE Cohort 3 were defined as having two consecutive negative NP/OP PCR tests, clearance from a healthcare professional, or resolution of symptoms. Mobile phlebotomists in the prospective study collected whole blood, serum and a nasopharyngeal or oropharyngeal swab from every participant. Participants in the prospective study had the option to provide additional blood draws and questionnaires over a roughly two-month period. Before DNA extraction, prospective study blood samples were shipped either frozen or at room temperature.

TCRbeta CDR3 regions were amplified from genomic DNA by means of the immunoSEQ Assay, a bias-controlled multiplex PCR. Per the original workflow: Within the assay, amplification of reference gene primers was used to estimate how many nucleated cells each sample contained. To quantify the absolute abundance of each unique TCRbeta CDR3 rearrangement, sequence reads were collapsed and filtered. Productive Simpson clonality was computed per sample as the square root of Simpson's diversity index over productive rearrangements. TCRdb re-hosts the immuneACCESS table, in-frame sequences only. Its copies lack some clones; in the studies checked, an unresolved V gene accounts for under half of them, and the cause for the rest is not known. For V, J and clone size, that table is used; D and trimming come from the DNA. The sample table lists over 350,000 clones, more than 70% of them with a count of one. The ten biggest clones cover 1.2% of the sample.

The data originate from a study of blood T cell repertoires in COVID-19 (dated by TCRdb to the early 2020s). About the study as a whole: Collaborator samples came from the United States, Italy and Spain and covered acute and convalescent phases of COVID-19. The prospective study material was composed of cDNA or gDNA derived from T cells, B-cell-depleted T cells, or PBMCs. Deeply sampled blood TCRbeta repertoires from subjects exposed to, actively infected with, or recovered from COVID-19 were included in the dataset. The repertoires were released in a freely available public database intended as a resource for research on the immune response to SARS-CoV-2. The samples were drawn from two sources: the first 160 participants of the ongoing ImmuneRACE study, and 1,254 subjects contributed by 6 global collaborators. Nearly every sample came with metadata listing a de-identified subject ID, COVID-19 status, age in years and sex. Where available, HLA class I and class II types were obtained from metadata supplied by the sample provider rather than from assay-based typing.

Points the paper makes about the study in general: Clinical and demographic metadata were provided uncurated, with the amount varying by source and participant.

The sequence is built from TRBV18 and TRBJ1-4, with the identity of the D gene unclear. The TCR was taken from a woman between 18 and 29 years old who had recovered from COVID-19. Sequenced material: PBMCs or T cells enriched from blood (not recorded which). The CDR3 corresponds to CASSPPGRGTNEKLFF. The base sequence is TGTGCCAGCTCACCGCCAGGACGGGGTACTAATGAAAAACTGTTTTTT.